Described below is a single T cell receptor (beta chain) sequence and its context. One junction end disagrees with the germline gene, perhaps due to a read error. This record comes from a study of shared T cell receptors in the human thymus. Clones were read by immunoSEQ multiplex PCR, and TCRdb kept only the in-frame ones, dropping some. This table holds about 660,000 clones, around 87% found once. This CDR3 spans 17 amino acids. Germline CDR1 reads MNHEY; CDR2 reads SMNVEV (reference sequence). These data were likewise used in another study, on human thymus T cells. That source adds: Thymic and blood repertoires appeared to display a bias in their usage of V and J genes.

This sequence was found in a boy under two years old with a congenital heart defect. V and J are TRBV27 and TRBJ1-1, with D perhaps TRBD1 (5 bases). The specimen sequenced was thymocytes. DNA for the CDR3: TGTGCCAGCAGTTTAAGCCGGGGACTGTTTACGTTTACTGAGGCTTTCTTT. Amino acids: CASSLSRGLFTFTEAFF.